Shown below are 25 T cell receptor beta chains from a single sample sequenced in a study of shared clonotypes between healthy human individuals. Using immunoSEQ multiplex PCR, the repertoire was profiled, and TCRdb retains in-frame clones only, with some absent. Here the sample spans a few million clones, 93% being singletons. The sequencing input was naive CD4+ T cells from PBMCs. As for subset: CD45RA+ positively selected. The receptors were sampled from a man younger than 35 in good health. Some clones in this sample may be carry-over from other donors' samples.

This chain connects TRBV5-1 to TRBJ2-2, with D unresolved. V lost 0 bases to trimming and J lost 7 bases, with 7 bases between them. The CDR3 contains 13 residues. The germline gives CDR1 SGHRS, CDR2 YFSETQ. The CDR3 nucleotides are TGCGCCAGCAGCTTGGCCCCGGGCGGGGAGCTGTTTTTT. Protein product: CASSLAPGGELFF.

The J gene is TRBJ1-1, the V gene TRBV7-8, with a weak D call TRBD1 (6 bases). V lost 3 bases and J 5 bases, leaving 16 bases between the germline ends. The CDR3 sequence is 15 residues long. The germline CDR1 and CDR2 sequences are SGHVS and FQNEAQ. CDR3 sequence: CASSFLQGGGTEAFF. CDR3 sequence (DNA): TGTGCCAGCAGCTTCCTACAGGGTGGAGGGACTGAAGCTTTCTTT.

In regard to this clone: Distinct nucleotide sequences in the sample also encode this CDR3. CDR3: CASGPNQPQHF. DNA of the CDR3: TGTGCCAGCGGTCCTAATCAGCCCCAGCATTTT. The rearrangement links TRBV6-6 to TRBJ1-5, with D uncertain. CDR3 length: 11 residues. Germline V gene data show CDR1 as MNHNY and CDR2 as SVGAGI (reference sequence). V gave up 8 bases and J gave up 4 bases, with 6 bases separating them.

V gene TRBV2 combines with J gene TRBJ2-3; 14 bases match TRBD2. Germline V gives CDR1 SNHLY, CDR2 FYNNEI. The CDR3 is made up of 19 amino acids. V shed 6 bases and J 2 bases; nucleotides not matched to a gene: 13. CDR3 bases: TGTGCCAGCAGACCCGGGACTAGCGGGAGTAGTGAGCACACAGATACGCAGTATTTT. Translated: CASRPGTSGSSEHTDTQYF.

The chain combines TRBV28 with TRBJ1-2, with a weak D call TRBD1 (5 bases). The CDR3 length is 16 residues. V was shortened by 0 bases and J by 5 bases, with 16 bases between the two germline ends. The V gene's germline CDR1 is MDHEN and CDR2 SYDVKM. The CDR3 nucleotides read TGTGCCAGCAGTTTATGGGGCAGGGAGTCCGTTTATGGCTACACCTTC. Translated: CASSLWGRESVYGYTF.

With respect to this clone: Other nucleotide sequences in the sample specify the same CDR3. The rearrangement joins TRBV5-6 to TRBJ2-1, with 12 bases lining up with TRBD2. V was clipped by 3 bases and J by 6 bases; unmatched bases: 4. The germline V gene has CDR1 SGHDT and CDR2 YYEEEE. This CDR3 region has 15 residues. The DNA for the CDR3 is TGTGCCAGCAGCTCTCTAGCGGGAGGGGGCAATGAGCAGTTCTTC. Translation: CASSSLAGGGNEQFF.

A single count supports this clone. This chain connects TRBV28 to TRBJ1-2, with D possibly being TRBD1 (5 bases). The CDR3 sequence is 12 residues long. Germline assignment: CDR1 MDHEN and CDR2 SYDVKM. Between the trimmed V and J ends, which lost 7 bases and 7 bases, there was a span of 13 bases. CDR3 residues: CASTRGLSGYTF. The CDR3 DNA sequence: TGTGCCAGCACCCGGGGCCTATCTGGCTACACCTTC.

In DNA form, the CDR3 reads TGTGCCAGCAGTGACCCGGGACAGGGATACGAGCAGTACTTC. This translates into CASSDPGQGYEQYF. V usage is TRBV25-1 and J usage is TRBJ2-7; 9 bases line up with TRBD1. The germline V gene has CDR1 MGHDK and CDR2 SYGVNS. The length of the CDR3 is 14 residues. V lost 3 bases to trimming and J lost 4 bases; unmatched junction nucleotides: 4.

This chain links TRBV4-3 with TRBJ2-3; TRBD2 agrees at 11 bases. This CDR3 region has 17 residues. Germline V gives CDR1 LGHNA, CDR2 YSLEER. J was trimmed by 5 bases and V by 4 bases; bases with no gene match: 11. For the CDR3, the DNA is TGCGCCAGCAGCCCCAGCCCGACTAGCGGGACGGGAGATACGCAGTATTTT. This gives the protein CASSPSPTSGTGDTQYF.

This sequence joins TRBV2 and TRBJ1-5; tentatively, D is TRBD1 (5 bases). Germline V gene lookup returns CDR1 SNHLY and CDR2 FYNNEI. Trimming shortened V by 2 bases and J by 6 bases, and 8 bases separated the two germline ends. The CDR3 totals 13 residues. CDR3 protein: CASSENGGQPQHF. CDR3 in DNA: TGTGCCAGCAGTGAAAATGGGGGTCAGCCCCAGCATTTT.

Concerning this clone: Other DNA variants within this sample encode the same CDR3. V gene TRBV18 combines with J gene TRBJ2-5; D unresolved. The germline CDR1 and CDR2 sequences are KGHSH and LQKENI. CDR3 length: 13 residues. V lost 6 bases to trimming and J lost 5 bases, with 13 bases between them. The CDR3 sequence: CASSPTLGETQYF. The CDR3 DNA reads as TGTGCCAGCTCCCCTACGTTAGGGGAGACCCAGTACTTC.

This sequence joins TRBV28 and TRBJ1-2; D remains ambiguous. The CDR3 is 13 amino acids. V was cut by 0 bases and J by 3 bases, with 5 bases left in between. Germline V gene lookup returns CDR1 MDHEN and CDR2 SYDVKM. The CDR3 region has the DNA TGTGCCAGCAGTTTATGGAGGGACTATGGCTACACCTTC. As protein: CASSLWRDYGYTF.

The V call is TRBV7-2, the J call TRBJ2-1; 14 positions match TRBD2. Trimming removed 5 bases from V and 8 bases from J; junction bases left unmatched: 8. The CDR3 sequence is 16 residues long. Germline loops: CDR1 SGHTA, CDR2 FQGNSA. Here the CDR3 reads CASSPRTSGRFYEQFF. The CDR3 DNA follows: TGTGCCAGCAGCCCGCGGACTAGCGGGAGGTTTTATGAGCAGTTCTTC.

The rearrangement joins TRBV30 to TRBJ2-3; D may match TRBD1 or TRBD2 (5 bases each). CDR3 length: 14 residues. Germline V gene sequence: CDR1 GTSNPN, CDR2 SVGIG (reference sequence). The V gene lost 3 bases and the J gene lost 2 bases, with 12 bases spanning the gap. The CDR3 loop is CAWRRGPHTDTQYF. The CDR3 nucleotides read TGTGCCTGGAGGAGGGGACCCCACACAGATACGCAGTATTTT.

This chain joins TRBV13 and TRBJ1-3; D is uncertain. Germline assignment: CDR1 PRHDT and CDR2 FYEKMQ (reference sequence). V was shortened by 8 bases and J by 3 bases, with 8 bases between the two germline ends. The CDR3 contains 12 residues. CDR3 protein: CASQLSGNTIYF. The DNA of the CDR3 is TGTGCCAGCCAGTTGAGTGGAAACACCATATATTTT. The entire variable domain, with the rest obtained from reference TRBV13 and TRBJ1-3, is as follows: AAGVIQSPRHLIKEKRETATLKCYPIPRHDTVYWYQQGPGQDPQFLISFYEKMQSDKGSIPDRFSAQQFSDYHSELNMSSLELGDSALYFCASQLSGNTIYFGEGSWLTVV.

The chain has TRBV2 and TRBJ2-3; 10 nucleotides line up with TRBD2. V was pared by 10 bases and J by 3 bases, with 7 bases of the junction left unmatched. The CDR3 runs 14 residues. Per the germline V gene, CDR1 is SNHLY and CDR2 is FYNNEI. CDR3 residues: CATRKTSGTDTQYF. The DNA of the CDR3 is TGTGCCACTAGGAAGACTAGCGGGACAGATACGCAGTATTTT.

J is TRBJ1-2 and V is TRBV12-5; the D gene is possibly TRBD1 (5 bases). Trimming shortened V by 0 bases and J by 4 bases, and 6 bases separated the two germline ends. The CDR3 contains 13 residues. Germline CDR1 reads LGHNT; CDR2 reads FRNRAP. The CDR3 nucleotides read TGTGCTAGTGGTTTGGTGGGGGGCTATGGCTACACCTTC. The encoded protein is CASGLVGGYGYTF.

The chain is built from TRBV6-5 and TRBJ2-7; TRBD2 matches at 12 bases. This CDR3 contains 15 residues. V dropped 6 bases and J dropped 9; count of bases not matched to a gene: 12. Germline CDR1 is MNHEY and CDR2 is SVGAGI. CDR3 coding DNA: TGTGCCAGCAGACCCGGACTAGCGGGATTAACGGCGCAGTACTTC. Translation gives CASRPGLAGLTAQYF.

The chain couples TRBV27 to TRBJ2-1; D is perhaps TRBD2 (6 bases). Germline-derived CDR1 and CDR2 are MNHEY and SMNVEV (reference sequence). The germline V and J ends were trimmed by 7 bases and 6 bases, with 16 bases remaining between them. This CDR3 is built from 14 residues. CDR3 nucleotide sequence: TGTGCCAGCACCCAAAGGGACTTTGGCAATGAGCAGTTCTTC. The encoded protein is CASTQRDFGNEQFF.

This clone occurred once. The same CDR3 is also encoded by other DNA sequences in this sample. This chain joins TRBV5-1 and TRBJ2-2; no firm D call. The CDR3 has 14 residues. The V gene's germline CDR1 is SGHRS and CDR2 YFSETQ. Trimming took off 0 bases at V and 0 bases at J, with 3 bases between the two ends. In DNA form, the CDR3 reads TGCGCCAGCAGCTTGGGGTCGAACACCGGGGAGCTGTTTTTT. As protein: CASSLGSNTGELFF.

The rearrangement links TRBV5-5 to TRBJ2-3; the match to TRBD1 covers 7 bases. The CDR3 spans 15 residues. In germline, CDR1 is SGHKS, CDR2 YYEKEE (reference sequence). The trim removed 0 bases at V and 3 bases at J, leaving 4 bases unmatched. This CDR3 is CASSLATGETDTQYF. The CDR3 bases are TGTGCCAGCAGCTTGGCCACAGGGGAAACAGATACGCAGTATTTT.

The chain couples TRBV10-3 to TRBJ1-2; 7 bases match TRBD1. The CDR3 is made up of 15 amino acids. Germline V gene sequence: CDR1 ENHRY, CDR2 SYGVKD. After removal of 4 bases from V and 3 bases from J, the junction contained 8 bases not matched to a gene. CDR3 region: CAISGQGGRDYGYTF. The CDR3 nucleotides read TGTGCCATCAGTGGGCAAGGGGGCAGGGACTATGGCTACACCTTC.

The chain has TRBV7-7 and TRBJ2-7; possibly TRBD1 for D (5 bases). Trimming pared 1 base from V and 5 bases from J, leaving 9 bases between. Germline V gene sequence: CDR1 SSHAT, CDR2 FNYEAQ (reference sequence). CDR3 size: 13 residues. In DNA, the CDR3 is TGTGCCAGCAGCTTAGTCGCAGGGAACGAGCAGTACTTC. Its translation is CASSLVAGNEQYF.

The V gene is TRBV10-3, the J gene TRBJ2-1; TRBD2 aligns across 9 bases. V was pared by 6 bases and J by 0 bases, with 6 bases of the junction left unmatched. The CDR3 is made up of 16 amino acids. CDR1 and CDR2 (germline): ENHRY, SYGVKD. The CDR3 here is CAISRLAASSYNEQFF. The CDR3 bases are TGTGCCATCAGCCGACTAGCGGCCAGCTCCTACAATGAGCAGTTCTTC.

The chain links TRBV18 to TRBJ2-7; no clear D. Trimming stripped 6 bases from V and 3 bases from J, with 9 bases between. CDR3 length equals 12 residues. CDR1 and CDR2 from the germline V gene are KGHSH and LQKENI. CDR3 sequence reads: CASSSLGYEQYF. The CDR3 region has the DNA TGTGCCAGCTCGTCCCTAGGCTACGAGCAGTACTTC.